The 19 T cell receptor beta chains in this list originate from one sample, sequenced in a study of Graves' ophthalmopathy and Graves' hyperthyroidism. Using RNA transcripts, the TCR beta CDR3 regions were amplified. The first round was an RT-PCR with HTBI primers, and the second round was a multiplex PCR. TCRdb used MiXCR to reprocess the multiplex PCR reads, holding one entry per CDR3 protein. The table lists around 1.1 million distinct CDR3 sequences, 36% of them singletons. The sample was peripheral blood or thyroid tissue (not recorded which). The receptors derive from an adult man with Graves' hyperthyroidism.

This rearrangement joins TRBV29-1 to TRBJ1-1, with 8 nucleotides matching TRBD1. The V gene end was trimmed by 4 bases and the J gene end by 7 bases; junction bases not matched to a gene: 5. CDR3 size: 12 residues. CDR1 and CDR2 (germline): SQVTM, ANQGSEA. CDR3 nucleotide sequence: TGCAGCGTTGCAGGACAGGGCCTTGAAGCTTTCTTT. Translating gives CSVAGQGLEAFF.

This clonotype was seen more than once but under ten times. V usage is TRBV28 and J usage is TRBJ1-5, with a tentative D call TRBD1 (5 bases). CDR3 size: 14 residues. Trimming shortened V by 8 bases and J by 2 bases, and 13 bases separated the two germline ends. CDR1 MDHEN and CDR2 SYDVKM come from the germline V gene. DNA of the CDR3: TGTGCCAGCTCCGGGGCCAAGGGCAATCAGCCCCAGCATTTT. Translated: CASSGAKGNQPQHF.

This clonotype was seen repeatedly, ten times or more. The CDR3 loop is CATSRERRANTGELFF. DNA for the CDR3: TGTGCCACCAGCAGAGAGAGAAGGGCGAACACCGGGGAGCTGTTTTTT. This sequence joins TRBV15 and TRBJ2-2; D unclear. This CDR3 spans 16 amino acids. Germline loops: CDR1 LNHNV, CDR2 YYDKDF (reference sequence). V was clipped by 0 bases and J by 0 bases, with 8 bases between them.

This clonotype was detected only a few times. The V and J genes are TRBV29-1 and TRBJ2-3; 11 nucleotides match TRBD2. The junction had 10 bases not matched to a gene; V was cut back by 3 bases and J by 2 bases. This CDR3 has 17 residues. From germline, CDR1 is SQVTM and CDR2 ANQGSEA. The CDR3 region has the DNA TGCAGCGTTGACAGAGGGCTAGCGGGGGGCCTCACAGATACGCAGTATTTT. Translation gives CSVDRGLAGGLTDTQYF.

This clonotype has more than one count but fewer than ten. The genes are TRBV28 and TRBJ1-2; D remains unclear. V lost 6 bases and J lost 0, with 11 bases in between. Germline CDR1 MDHEN, CDR2 SYDVKM. CDR3 size: 14 residues. The CDR3 here is CASRLLGANYGYTF. CDR3 sequence (DNA): TGTGCCAGCAGGCTTCTCGGAGCTAACTATGGCTACACCTTC.

In DNA, the CDR3 is TGTGCCACCAGCGGACCGGGACAGGGGAACAATCAGCCCCAGCATTTT. Translation gives CATSGPGQGNNQPQHF. The chain recombines TRBV15 with TRBJ1-5, with 10 bases identical to TRBD1. The trim removed 5 bases at V and 3 bases at J, leaving 7 bases unmatched. Germline V CDR1 and CDR2: LNHNV, YYDKDF (reference sequence). The CDR3 is made up of 16 amino acids.

This clonotype was counted a single time. This chain links TRBV7-9 with TRBJ2-7, with 12 bases aligning to TRBD1. V trimming: 4 bases; J trimming: 4 bases; junction bases outside the gene matches: 5. This CDR3 is 15 amino acids long. Germline V gene sequence: CDR1 SEHNR, CDR2 FQNEAQ (reference sequence). The CDR3 reads CASSSGTGGAYEQYF. The CDR3, as DNA: TGTGCCAGCAGCTCCGGGACAGGGGGCGCGTACGAGCAGTACTTC.

Details on this clonotype: Its ends do not fully match the called genes, so a read error is possible. The rearrangement links TRBV2 to TRBJ2-5, with D uncertain. There are 13 residues in the CDR3. The germline V gene has CDR1 SNHLY and CDR2 FYNNEI. The CDR3 loop reads CASSQVRLETQYF. The CDR3 bases are TGCGCCAGCAGCCAAGTGAGGCTTGAGACCCAGTACTTC. Supplemented by reference TRBV2 and TRBJ2-5, the full variable domain reads EPEVTQTPSHQVTQMGQEVILRCVPISNHLYFYWYRQILGQKVEFLVSFYNNEISEKSEIFDDQFSVERPDGSNFTLKIRSTKLEDSAMYFCASSQVRLETQYFGPGTRLLVL.

This clonotype came up once. This may be a read error, as it is one base from a much larger clone. As the CDR3 is not closed by the conserved phenylalanine or tryptophan, this likely results from a read error. The chain uses TRBV7-2 and TRBJ2-7; D may be TRBD1 or TRBD2 (7 bases each). The germline V gene encodes CDR1 SGHTA and CDR2 FQGNSA. CDR3 length: 16 amino acids. Trimming removed 5 bases from V and 0 bases from J, with 17 bases in between. In nucleotides, the CDR3 is TGTGCCAGCAGCAGGAGACAGGGAGGGCACTCCTACGAGCAGTACCTC. Its translation is CASSRRQGGHSYEQYL.

Remarks on this clonotype: Its ends do not fully match the called genes, so a read error is possible. The chain is built from TRBV19 and TRBJ1-2, with TRBD1 matching 7 bases. The CDR3 has 15 residues. Germline lookup yields CDR1 LNHDA and CDR2 SQIVND (reference sequence). CDR3 amino acids: CASSITLQGIHGHTF. For the CDR3, the DNA is TGTGCCAGTAGTATCACCTTACAGGGGATTCATGGCCACACCTTC.

This clonotype appeared many times. V is TRBV6-4 and J is TRBJ1-1; tentatively, D is TRBD1 (5 bases). The CDR3 totals 13 residues. Germline CDR1 MRHNA, CDR2 SNTAGT. V was shortened by 2 bases and J by 5 bases, with 9 bases between the two germline ends. The CDR3 DNA reads TGTGCCAGCAGTGACGGATGGGGGACTGAAGCTTTCTTT. Translating gives CASSDGWGTEAFF.

The rearrangement links TRBV29-1 to TRBJ1-4; D may be TRBD1 (5 bases). Between the trimmed V and J ends, which lost 4 bases and 8 bases, there was a span of 17 bases. From germline, CDR1 is SQVTM and CDR2 ANQGSEA. The CDR3 runs to 14 residues. CDR3 bases: TGCAGCGTTGTAGTCGGGGCGGTTGGGGAAAAACTGTTTTTT. Translation: CSVVVGAVGEKLFF. The variable domain in full, with the rest retrieved from reference TRBV29-1 and TRBJ1-4, is SAVISQKPSRDICQRGTSLTIQCQVDSQVTMMFWYRQQPGQSLTLIATANQGSEATYESGFVIDKFPISRPNLTFSTLTVSNMSPEDSSIYLCSVVVGAVGEKLFFGSGTQLSVL.

This clonotype has ten or more counts. The chain recombines TRBV7-6 with TRBJ2-7; no firm D call. V was cut by 0 bases and J by 4 bases, with 7 bases left in between. Germline CDR1 reads SGHVS; CDR2 reads FNYEAQ. There are 13 residues in the CDR3. This CDR3 is CASSLAMDYEQYF. CDR3 in DNA: TGTGCCAGCAGCTTAGCGATGGATTACGAGCAGTACTTC.

In its sample, this clonotype was seen many times. The chain is built from TRBV7-6 and TRBJ1-1, with D tentatively TRBD1 (6 bases). Trimming removed 0 bases at V and 5 bases at J, with 13 bases between. The CDR3 is 15 residues long. The germline gives CDR1 SGHVS, CDR2 FNYEAQ. CDR3 sequence: CASSLAPGDRTEAFF. In DNA form, the CDR3 reads TGTGCCAGCAGCTTAGCACCAGGGGATCGGACTGAAGCTTTCTTT. Full variable domain (missing parts from reference TRBV7-6 and TRBJ1-1): GAGVSQSPRYKVTKRGQDVALRCDPISGHVSLYWYRQALGQGPEFLTYFNYEAQQDKSGLPNDRFSAERPEGSISTLTIQRTEQRDSAMYRCASSLAPGDRTEAFFGQGTRLTVV.

The sample holds a few counts of this clonotype. The chain couples TRBV12-3 or TRBV12-4 to TRBJ1-4, with D perhaps TRBD1 (6 bases). V shed 6 bases and J shed 2 bases, with 10 bases lying between them. The CDR3 contains 14 residues. The CDR3: CASSIGQTNEKLFF. CDR3 sequence (DNA): TGTGCCAGCAGCATAGGACAGACTAATGAAAAACTGTTTTTT.

This clonotype was picked up a small number of times. The gene calls are TRBV27 and TRBJ2-7; D unclear. CDR1 and CDR2 (germline): MNHEY, SMNVEV (reference sequence). CDR3 length: 10 amino acids. V was pared by 3 bases and J by 13 bases, with 10 bases between. CDR3 loop: CASSFRTEYF. The CDR3 region has the DNA TGTGCCAGCAGTTTCCGCACTGAATACTTC.

This clonotype has a count of ten or more. The rearrangement links TRBV25-1 to TRBJ1-3; D remains ambiguous. Trimming took off 3 bases at V and 0 bases at J, with 9 bases between the two ends. Germline values: CDR1 MGHDK, CDR2 SYGVNS. The CDR3 is 15 residues long. The CDR3 here is CASSDRTISGNTIYF. The CDR3, as DNA: TGTGCCAGCAGTGATCGGACGATCTCTGGAAACACCATATATTTT.

The rearrangement links TRBV2 to TRBJ1-5; tentative D call: TRBD1 (5 bases). This CDR3 is built from 15 residues. Germline V gene data show CDR1 as SNHLY and CDR2 as FYNNEI. V shed 6 bases and J shed 9 bases, with 21 bases lying between them. CDR3 region: CASSLGSGIGRPQHF. The DNA for the CDR3 is TGTGCCAGCAGCTTAGGCTCAGGGATCGGCCGGCCCCAGCATTTT.

This clonotype has ten or more counts. This chain joins TRBV29-1 and TRBJ1-5; tentative D call: TRBD1 (6 bases). Per germline, CDR1 SQVTM and CDR2 ANQGSEA. V lost 4 bases and J 4 bases, leaving 11 bases between the germline ends. The CDR3 extends over 13 amino acids. CDR3 amino acids: CSVGVQGNQPQHF. The CDR3 coding sequence is TGCAGCGTTGGGGTACAGGGAAATCAGCCCCAGCATTTT.